These 9 T cell receptor beta chains were sequenced from one sample in a study of identical twins. TCRdb ran MiXCR on the 5' RACE reads and lists one entry per CDR3 protein. The profile shows a few hundred thousand distinct CDR3 sequences, around 8.8% of them singletons. In addition, the sample was reused for a study of yellow fever vaccine responses in identical twins.

Sequencing input: memory (CD45RO+) T cells sorted from blood. These receptors were obtained from a woman in her late teens or twenties in good health.

This clonotype occurred a few times. This chain links TRBV6-1 with TRBJ2-1; 8 bases agree with TRBD2. The junction had 9 bases not matched to a gene; V was cut back by 7 bases and J by 7 bases. The CDR3 has 14 amino acids. Germline CDR1 and CDR2: MNHNS and SASEGT. The CDR3, as DNA: TGTGCCAGCATCCCGGGGTTAGCGGGAAATGAGCAGTTCTTC. Protein product: CASIPGLAGNEQFF.

This clonotype has more than one count but fewer than ten. The V gene is TRBV5-6, the J gene TRBJ1-5, with D unclear. Trimming shortened V by 4 bases and J by 4 bases, and 18 bases separated the two germline ends. The CDR3 spans 16 residues. Germline CDR1 and CDR2: SGHDT and YYEEEE. CDR3 nucleotide sequence: TGTGCCAGCAGCCAAAGCGAACGTGGGGAGAATCAGCCCCAGCATTTT. It translates to CASSQSERGENQPQHF.

This clonotype was counted a few times. This chain links TRBV24-1 with TRBJ1-2; 8 positions agree with TRBD1. The germline gives CDR1 KGHDR, CDR2 SFDVKD. CDR3 size: 13 residues. V shed 3 bases, J shed 8 bases, and the junction held 4 bases outside the gene matches. Here the CDR3 DNA reads TGTGCCACCAGTGATCCGACAGGGGTAGGCTACACCTTC. It is translated as CATSDPTGVGYTF.

This clonotype was counted at least ten times. V and J are TRBV20-1 and TRBJ2-7, with D uncertain. CDR1 DFQATT and CDR2 SNEGSKA come from the germline V gene (reference sequence). The CDR3 spans 13 residues. Trimming left V 0 bases short and J 5 bases short, with 11 bases between. CDR3 region: CSARDGSTHEQYF. CDR3 nucleotides: TGCAGTGCTAGAGATGGCAGCACGCACGAGCAGTACTTC.

CDR3 sequence: CAKTGPGGPGTQYF. CDR3 nucleotide sequence: TGTGCCAAGACCGGGCCGGGGGGGCCAGGTACGCAGTATTTT. The chain recombines TRBV7-2 with TRBJ2-3; TRBD2 agrees at 8 bases. Germline lookup yields CDR1 SGHTA and CDR2 FQGNSA. The CDR3 has 14 residues. Trimming cost V 10 bases and J 8 bases; bases outside gene matches: 14.

The rearrangement links TRBV28 to TRBJ2-7; D possibly corresponds to TRBD1 (5 bases). The CDR3 has 14 residues. Trimming removed 5 bases from V and 2 bases from J, with 13 bases in between. Germline CDR1 and CDR2: MDHEN and SYDVKM. CDR3 DNA sequence: TGTGCCAGCAGTGCGACAGATAAACCCTACGAGCAGTACTTC. Amino acids: CASSATDKPYEQYF.

This clonotype was counted ten times or more. V is TRBV7-2 and J is TRBJ1-6; D remains unclear. The germline CDR1 and CDR2 sequences are SGHTA and FQGNSA. The CDR3 loop spans 14 amino acids. V was trimmed by 2 bases and J by 8 bases, leaving 10 bases between them. The CDR3 coding sequence is TGTGCCAGCAGCTTAAAAACCGGGGATTCACCCCTCCACTTT. Amino acids: CASSLKTGDSPLHF.

This clonotype was counted ten times or more. The V and J genes are TRBV7-6 and TRBJ1-1; D uncertain. The V and J ends lost 1 base and 4 bases respectively, with 10 bases between them. The CDR3 sequence is 14 residues long. The germline V gene encodes CDR1 SGHVS and CDR2 FNYEAQ. CDR3 protein: CASSLGGGFTEAFF. The CDR3 nucleotides are TGTGCCAGCAGCTTAGGTGGTGGGTTCACTGAAGCTTTCTTT.

This clonotype occurred many times. The V call is TRBV27, the J call TRBJ1-1; 9 positions match TRBD1. With V trimmed by 6 bases and J by 5 bases, 13 bases remained unmatched. Germline lookup yields CDR1 MNHEY and CDR2 SMNVEV (reference sequence). This CDR3 spans 16 amino acids. CDR3 residues: CASSELTGGGHTEAFF. CDR3 DNA: TGTGCCAGCAGCGAATTAACAGGGGGCGGGCATACTGAAGCTTTCTTT.